One TCR beta chain is described in this entry. Its antigen is not known. Germline assignment: CDR1 SGHRS and CDR2 YFSETQ. The CDR3 loop spans 14 amino acids. Trimming left V 1 base short and J 1 base short, with 8 bases between. This sample's time point: sample taken at primary tumor resection. TCRs were sequenced from unsorted whole RNA of tumor, nontumor lung or PBMC. Each TCR cDNA molecule carried a unique molecular identifier. TCRdb fed the 5' RACE reads into MiXCR, producing one record per CDR3 protein. The sample holds 82,000 or so distinct CDR3 sequences, approximately 12% seen once. The sample is drawn from a study of spatial heterogeneity in lung cancer. About the research overall: The study observed each unique TCR and UMI combination more than ten times on average in raw reads.

Points from the study as a whole: Compared with follow-up, resection was when ubiquitous expanded tumor TCRs appeared in blood more.

Source: PBMCs, taken at surgery. The V gene is TRBV5-1, the J gene TRBJ1-1; D perhaps matches TRBD1 (6 bases). This receptor was identified in a male donor with early-stage non-small cell lung cancer. Here the CDR3 DNA reads TGCGCCAGCAGCTTGCAGGGGACGAACACTGAAGCTTTCTTT. Protein: CASSLQGTNTEAFF. The variable domain in full, completed from reference TRBV5-1 and TRBJ1-1, reads KAGVTQTPRYLIKTRGQQVTLSCSPISGHRSVSWYQQTPGQGLQFLFEYFSETQRNKGNFPGRFSGRQFSNSRSEMNVSTLELGDSALYLCASSLQGTNTEAFFGQGTRLTVV.